This TCR beta chain was recovered during a study of T cell changes during pregnancy in multiple sclerosis. The CDR3 is 15 amino acids. J lost 0 bases, V lost 4 bases, and 6 bases had no gene match. Germline V gene data show CDR1 as SGHRS and CDR2 as YFSETQ. Clones were read by immunoSEQ multiplex PCR, and TCRdb kept only the in-frame ones, dropping some. This table holds roughly 29,000 clones, roughly nine tenths found once. The TCR sequence derives from a female donor with multiple sclerosis, enrolled in a pregnancy study. The sequenced sample was CD8+ T cells from peripheral blood mononuclear cells, obtained before pregnancy. The V gene is TRBV5-1, the J gene TRBJ1-1; 7 bases match TRBD1. The CDR3 coding sequence is TGCGCCAGCAGCGCAATGGACAGGATGAACACTGAAGCTTTCTTT. Its protein product is CASSAMDRMNTEAFF.